This TCR beta chain was recorded in a study of tumor-infiltrating lymphocytes in primary liver carcinoma. Study overall: Surgical resection treated primary liver carcinoma in the patients. The cohort included men and women aged 30 to 69 years. Per sample, productive TCRbeta reads numbered roughly 3.65 to 8 million, similar across tissue types.

RNA isolated from unsorted whole blood supplied the blood RNA, with germline DNA also extracted. Total RNA amounting to roughly 450 ng was the source from which TCR beta cDNA was made with a constant-region primer. Slightly modified ARM-PCR, run as three nested multiplex PCR rounds, produced the TCR beta libraries. Running 9 to 10 cycles apiece, the first two PCR rounds relied on TRBV1-TRBV30 forward primers together with a C-beta reverse primer. A single record per CDR3 protein comes from TCRdb applying MiXCR to the multiplex PCR reads. Counted here are approximately 330,000 distinct CDR3 sequences, less than 75% occurring once; the ten biggest clones make up about 6.5%. A few counts support this clonotype. Its specificity is unknown. Trimming at V came to 0 bases and at J to 5 bases, leaving 2 bases not matched to a gene. The CDR3 loop spans 14 amino acids. Per germline, CDR1 SGHDN and CDR2 FVKESK.

Study results and caveats: Tumor-adjacent and tumor-blood pairs displayed less overlap than did pairs of tumor regions.

This TCR was recovered from a man aged 40-49 years with primary liver carcinoma and hepatitis B virus infection. Sample: peripheral blood. The chain joins TRBV14 to TRBJ2-5; TRBD1 matches 8 bases. CDR3 in amino acids: CASSQDRGLETQYF. CDR3 in DNA: TGTGCCAGCAGCCAAGACAGGGGGCTGGAGACCCAGTACTTC.